The table lists the clone carrying this TCR beta chain with a count of one. As processed by the authors: For nucleated cells, counts were estimated from reference gene primer amplification. Sequencing used immunoSEQ multiplex PCR; TCRdb keeps in-frame clones, though not all of them. Clonal size and the V and J genes are those of that table, whereas D and trimming came from the DNA. The table shows 40,000 to 50,000 clones, with roughly 90% occurring only once. The data belong to a study of blood T cell repertoires in COVID-19. Study-wide background: Collection of acute and convalescent COVID-19 samples took place in the United States, Italy and Spain. The analysed material was cDNA or gDNA that came from T cells, B-cell-depleted T cells, or PBMCs.

Germline loops: CDR1 MNHNS, CDR2 SASEGT. The CDR3 totals 16 residues. After removal of 6 bases from V and 9 bases from J, the junction contained 12 bases not matched to a gene. The specimen was peripheral blood. The TCR comes from a man aged 65-85 years with active COVID-19. V and J are TRBV6-1 and TRBJ2-1; 12 bases line up with TRBD2. This chain's CDR3 is CASSEWLAGGRVEQFF. The CDR3 bases are TGTGCCAGCAGCGAATGGCTAGCGGGGGGGAGGGTTGAGCAGTTCTTC.